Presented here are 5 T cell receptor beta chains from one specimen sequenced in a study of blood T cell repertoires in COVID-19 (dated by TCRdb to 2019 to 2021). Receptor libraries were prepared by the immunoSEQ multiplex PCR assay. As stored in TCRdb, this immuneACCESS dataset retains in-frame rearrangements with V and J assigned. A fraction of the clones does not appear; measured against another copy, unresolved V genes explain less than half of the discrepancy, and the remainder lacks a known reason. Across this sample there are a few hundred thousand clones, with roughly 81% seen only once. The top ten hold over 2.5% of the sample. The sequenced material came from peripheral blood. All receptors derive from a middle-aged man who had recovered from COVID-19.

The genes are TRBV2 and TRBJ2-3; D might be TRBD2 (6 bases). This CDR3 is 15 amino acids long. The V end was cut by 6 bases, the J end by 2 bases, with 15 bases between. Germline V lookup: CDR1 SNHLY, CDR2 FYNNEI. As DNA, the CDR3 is TGTGCCAGCAGACGAGAAGCGGGCCTCACAGATACGCAGTATTTT. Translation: CASRREAGLTDTQYF. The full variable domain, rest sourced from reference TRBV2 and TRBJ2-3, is EPEVTQTPSHQVTQMGQEVILRCVPISNHLYFYWYRQILGQKVEFLVSFYNNEISEKSEIFDDQFSVERPDGSNFTLKIRSTKLEDSAMYFCASRREAGLTDTQYFGPGTRLTVL.

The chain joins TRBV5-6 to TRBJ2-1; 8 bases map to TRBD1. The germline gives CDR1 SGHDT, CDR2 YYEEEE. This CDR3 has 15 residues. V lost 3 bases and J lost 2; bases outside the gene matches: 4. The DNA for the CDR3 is TGTGCCAGCAGCTACCGGGACAGGCCCTACAATGAGCAGTTCTTC. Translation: CASSYRDRPYNEQFF.

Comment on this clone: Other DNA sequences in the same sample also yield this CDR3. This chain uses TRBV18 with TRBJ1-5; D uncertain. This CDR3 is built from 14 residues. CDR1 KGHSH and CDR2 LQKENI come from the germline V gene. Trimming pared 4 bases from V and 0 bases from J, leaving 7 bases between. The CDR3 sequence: CASSLQNSNQPQHF. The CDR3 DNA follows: TGTGCCAGCTCACTACAGAATAGCAATCAGCCCCAGCATTTT.

For the CDR3, the DNA is TGTGCCAGCAGTTACTCGCGGGAGAGATACAATGAGCAGTTCTTC. As protein: CASSYSRERYNEQFF. The V call is TRBV6-5, the J call TRBJ2-1; 7 bases align to TRBD2. Looked up from germline, CDR1 is MNHEY and CDR2 is SVGAGI. V trimming: 0 bases; J trimming: 4 bases; junction bases outside the gene matches: 3. There are 15 residues in the CDR3.

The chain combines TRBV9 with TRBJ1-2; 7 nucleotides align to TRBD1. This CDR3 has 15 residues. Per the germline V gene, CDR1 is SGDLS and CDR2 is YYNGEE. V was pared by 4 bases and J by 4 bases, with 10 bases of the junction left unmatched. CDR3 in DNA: TGTGCCAGCAGCTCTAGCAACAGGGGTGGCTATGGCTACACCTTC. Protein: CASSSSNRGGYGYTF.